The 14 T cell receptor beta chains below all came from one sample that was sequenced in a study of shared T cell receptors in the human thymus. The assay was immunoSEQ multiplex PCR, and TCRdb's table has in-frame clones only and misses some. The sample includes 700,000 to 750,000 clones, 80% to 90% of them seen just once. The same data also contributed to another study, on human thymus T cells.

Sequencing was carried out using thymocytes. Source of these receptors: a girl less than two years old with a congenital heart defect.

This clone was found once. The CDR3: CASSETGTGDSPLHF. The CDR3 DNA follows: TGTGCCAGCAGCGAAACCGGGACAGGGGATTCACCCCTCCACTTT. The V gene is TRBV28, the J gene TRBJ1-6, with 10 bases aligning to TRBD1. The CDR3 loop spans 15 amino acids. In germline, CDR1 is MDHEN, CDR2 SYDVKM. With 6 bases clipped from V and 8 bases from J, the junction kept 7 bases outside the gene matches.

The chain carries TRBV7-9 and TRBJ1-1; D not resolved. Germline loops: CDR1 SEHNR, CDR2 FQNEAQ (reference sequence). V was cut by 3 bases and J by 2 bases, with 10 bases left in between. CDR3 length: 14 amino acids. CDR3 sequence: CASSFLGDNTEAFF. The CDR3 nucleotides are TGTGCCAGCAGCTTTTTGGGAGATAACACTGAAGCTTTCTTT.

In its sample, this clone was seen once. This chain uses TRBV6-1 with TRBJ2-7, with D possibly TRBD1 on 5 matching bases. Germline V CDR1 and CDR2: MNHNS, SASEGT. V was pared by 3 bases and J by 3 bases, with 12 bases between. This CDR3 has 14 residues. CDR3 sequence (DNA): TGTGCCAGCAGTGAGGGGCAGGCCTACTACGAGCAGTACTTC. The encoded protein is CASSEGQAYYEQYF.

The V call is TRBV19, the J call TRBJ1-5, with D possibly matching TRBD1 (5 bases). This CDR3 has 15 residues. Trimming removed 3 bases at V and 4 bases at J, with 13 bases between. Germline V CDR1 and CDR2: LNHDA, SQIVND (reference sequence). For the CDR3, the DNA is TGTGCCAGTAGTATGGGCCAGGGTAGGAATCAGCCCCAGCATTTT. Its translation: CASSMGQGRNQPQHF. Full variable domain (missing parts from reference TRBV19 and TRBJ1-5): DGGITQSPKYLFRKEGQNVTLSCEQNLNHDAMYWYRQDPGQGLRLIYYSQIVNDFQKGDIAEGYSVSREKKESFPLTVTSAQKNPTAFYLCASSMGQGRNQPQHFGDGTRLSIL.

The CDR3 DNA sequence: TGCGCCAGCAGCCAAGATCCAGGACAGTCAAGTGATGGCTACACCTTC. Its protein is CASSQDPGQSSDGYTF. The J gene is TRBJ1-2, the V gene TRBV4-1, with a tentative D call TRBD1 (6 bases). CDR3 length: 16 amino acids. The germline V and J ends were trimmed by 0 bases and 6 bases, with 17 bases remaining between them. Per germline, CDR1 MGHRA and CDR2 YSYEKL.

The V call is TRBV2, the J call TRBJ2-4, with TRBD1 identical over 9 bases. There are 18 residues in the CDR3. The J segment lost 4 bases and the V segment lost 2 bases, leaving 12 bases of the junction unmatched. CDR1 is SNHLY and CDR2 is FYNNEI in the germline V gene. The CDR3 reads CASSENTLGTGLKNIQYF. CDR3 nucleotides: TGTGCCAGCAGTGAAAACACTTTAGGGACAGGGCTGAAAAACATTCAGTACTTC.

V gene TRBV14 combines with J gene TRBJ1-6, with 10 bases lining up with TRBD1. This CDR3 has 17 residues. Per germline, CDR1 SGHDN and CDR2 FVKESK. V was clipped by 3 bases and J by 4 bases; unmatched bases: 6. The CDR3 DNA reads TGTGCCAGCAGCCAGAGGCCGGGACAGGGGTATAATTCACCCCTCCACTTT. Encoded protein: CASSQRPGQGYNSPLHF.

The rearrangement uses TRBV7-9 and TRBJ1-5; the match to TRBD1 covers 8 bases. The CDR3 consists of 16 residues. CDR1 and CDR2 (germline): SEHNR, FQNEAQ (reference sequence). With 1 base clipped from V and 6 bases from J, the junction kept 8 bases outside the gene matches. The DNA of the CDR3 is TGTGCCAGCAGCTTAGGACAGGGGCGGTTGGGTCAGCCCCAGCATTTT. Protein: CASSLGQGRLGQPQHF.

This rearrangement joins TRBV7-8 to TRBJ1-4; the D gene is possibly TRBD1 (6 bases). This CDR3 comprises 15 residues. Germline V CDR1 and CDR2: SGHVS, FQNEAQ. Trimming took off 0 bases at V and 8 bases at J, with 13 bases between the two ends. Written as DNA, the CDR3 is TGTGCCAGCAGCTTAGCGTTCGGGGGGCGAGAAAAACTGTTTTTT. Protein sequence: CASSLAFGGREKLFF.

J is TRBJ2-7 and V is TRBV4-3; D might be TRBD1 (6 bases). V lost 3 bases, J lost 4 bases, and 22 bases lay in between. This CDR3 comprises 17 residues. CDR1 is LGHNA, CDR2 YSLEER, per germline. This CDR3 is CASSQTNPGTPLYEQYF. As DNA, the CDR3 is TGCGCCAGCAGCCAGACGAACCCCGGGACACCCTTATACGAGCAGTACTTC.

This sequence joins TRBV11-2 and TRBJ1-1; possible D gene TRBD1, 5 bases. V shed 5 bases and J shed 4 bases, with 8 bases lying between them. The length of the CDR3 is 12 residues. Germline CDR1 and CDR2: SGHAT and FQNNGV. The CDR3 DNA reads as TGTGCCAGCAGCCACGGGGGCACTGAAGCTTTCTTT. Translating it yields CASSHGGTEAFF.

The chain recombines TRBV10-3 with TRBJ1-1; D is uncertain. Germline V lookup: CDR1 ENHRY, CDR2 SYGVKD. With 8 bases removed from V and 4 bases from J, the gap between germline ends came to 20 bases. The CDR3 is 15 amino acids. CDR3 amino acids: CAIRSSASGGTEAFF. CDR3 DNA: TGTGCCATCCGGTCGTCCGCGTCAGGAGGCACTGAAGCTTTCTTT.

This chain joins TRBV7-9 and TRBJ1-1, with D tentatively TRBD1 (6 bases). The CDR3 covers 15 residues. CDR1 SEHNR and CDR2 FQNEAQ come from the germline V gene (reference sequence). V was cut by 5 bases and J by 1 base, with 14 bases left in between. The CDR3 loop reads CASSPRRGQNTEAFF. The CDR3 DNA sequence: TGTGCCAGCAGCCCCAGAAGGGGACAGAACACTGAAGCTTTCTTT.

As regards this clone: A junction boundary mismatches the germline segment, possibly from a read error. CDR3 nucleotides: TGTGCCAGTAGTCTAGAACAGGTGAACACTGAAGCTTTCTTT. This codes for CASSLEQVNTEAFF. V is TRBV19 and J is TRBJ1-1, with TRBD1 as a possible D gene (5 bases). Germline CDR1 is LNHDA and CDR2 is SQIVND (reference sequence). The CDR3 sequence is 14 residues long.